Presented here are 30 T cell receptor beta chains from one specimen sequenced in a study of blood T cells in healthy people across ages. Sample-barcoded 5' priming and a J-beta primer mix drove a second PCR of about 7 to 12 cycles. TCRdb called the 5' RACE reads again in MiXCR, with one record for every CDR3 protein. In the table there are some 1,500,000 distinct CDR3 sequences, 35% to 45% of which are singletons. Specimen: blood. Receptors originate from a woman aged 18-30 years in good health.

This clonotype came up a few times. The J gene is TRBJ1-2, the V gene TRBV27; no reliable D call. The CDR3 has 16 amino acids. Germline V gene data show CDR1 as MNHEY and CDR2 as SMNVEV (reference sequence). Trimming cost V 2 bases and J 2 bases, with 15 bases left between them. The CDR3 region is CASSLGGRAANYGYTF. CDR3 in DNA: TGTGCCAGCAGTTTAGGCGGTCGGGCAGCCAACTATGGCTACACCTTC.

The chain couples TRBV5-1 to TRBJ1-5; TRBD1 matches 10 bases. The CDR3 has 15 residues. Germline V gene lookup returns CDR1 SGHRS and CDR2 YFSETQ. V gave up 4 bases and J gave up 4 bases; unmatched junction bases: 5. The CDR3 here is CASSVGDRGNQPQHF. CDR3 DNA: TGCGCCAGCAGCGTCGGGGACAGGGGAAATCAGCCCCAGCATTTT.

This clonotype was observed a handful of times. CDR3 amino acids: CATKTGATEAFF. CDR3 sequence (DNA): TGTGCCACCAAAACAGGGGCCACTGAAGCTTTCTTT. The chain joins TRBV6-1 to TRBJ1-1; 7 bases are shared with TRBD1. After removal of 10 bases from V and 4 bases from J, the junction contained 6 bases not matched to a gene. Germline V CDR1 and CDR2: MNHNS, SASEGT. The CDR3 is made up of 12 amino acids.

This clonotype came up a few times. Here the CDR3 reads CASSSRGPQPQHF. The CDR3 DNA reads TGTGCCAGCAGCTCCAGGGGGCCTCAGCCCCAGCATTTT. V gene TRBV7-2 combines with J gene TRBJ1-5; 8 bases match TRBD1. This CDR3 has 13 residues. With 4 bases clipped from V and 6 bases from J, the junction kept 2 bases outside the gene matches. Germline loops: CDR1 SGHTA, CDR2 FQGNSA.

The CDR3 coding sequence is TGTGCCAGCAGTTACATAACGACCGGGACAGGGTCCTATGGCTACACCTTC. Protein: CASSYITTGTGSYGYTF. V gene TRBV6-5 combines with J gene TRBJ1-2; 9 bases agree with TRBD1. CDR1 is MNHEY and CDR2 is SVGAGI in the germline V gene. This CDR3 contains 17 residues. V shed 2 bases, J shed 4 bases, and the junction held 11 bases outside the gene matches.

The CDR3 region has the DNA TGTGCTAGTGGTTTGACCTCTAGCGGGAGCTACGAGCAGTACTTC. The encoded protein is CASGLTSSGSYEQYF. V and J are TRBV12-5 and TRBJ2-7, with 10 positions matching TRBD2. Trimming took 2 bases from V and 3 from J; bases not matched to a gene: 4. The V gene's germline CDR1 is LGHNT and CDR2 FRNRAP. The CDR3 is 15 amino acids.

Written as DNA, the CDR3 is TGCAGCGCCGAGGGGGCGTTTGAGGAACACTACAATGAGCGGTACTTC. The encoded protein is CSAEGAFEEHYNERYF. The chain carries TRBV29-1 and TRBJ2-5; 7 bases agree with TRBD1. Germline V gene data show CDR1 as SQVTM and CDR2 as ANQGSEA. Germline trimming cut 7 bases from V and 13 bases from J; bases unmatched to any gene: 27. The CDR3 length is 16 residues.

The rearrangement joins TRBV6-6 to TRBJ2-3; 10 bases map to TRBD2. J was trimmed by 5 bases and V by 7 bases; bases with no gene match: 6. The length of the CDR3 is 14 residues. The V gene's germline CDR1 is MNHNY and CDR2 SVGAGI (reference sequence). The CDR3 sequence: CASKKREGRDTQYF. CDR3 DNA sequence: TGTGCCAGCAAAAAGCGGGAGGGCCGAGATACGCAGTATTTT.

The genes are TRBV20-1 and TRBJ1-1, with 7 positions matching TRBD1. The CDR3 sequence is 15 residues long. From germline, CDR1 is DFQATT and CDR2 SNEGSKA (reference sequence). The ends lost 3 bases at V and 1 base at J; junction bases unmatched: 8. CDR3 in DNA: TGCAGTGCTAGTGAAAGACAGGGTTGGAACACTGAAGCTTTCTTT. Translation gives CSASERQGWNTEAFF.

As for this clonotype: The junction departs from germline at one end; a sequencing error may be responsible. The chain uses TRBV6-2 or TRBV6-3 and TRBJ1-2, with D unclear. The CDR3 loop spans 16 amino acids. Germline V gene data show CDR1 as MNHEY and CDR2 as SVGEGT. CDR3 DNA sequence: TGTACCAGCAGTTACTCGATCAGTCTACTAATGCGGGGCTACACCTTC. This sequence encodes CTSSYSISLLMRGYTF.

This clonotype showed up many times. The chain employs TRBV4-1 and TRBJ2-7; D possibly corresponds to TRBD1 (5 bases). The CDR3 consists of 12 residues. The germline V gene has CDR1 MGHRA and CDR2 YSYEKL. V lost 7 bases and J lost 0, with 7 bases in between. The CDR3 is CASNRSSYEQYF. CDR3 in DNA: TGCGCCAGCAACAGGAGCTCCTACGAGCAGTACTTC.

This clonotype was counted between two and nine times. This chain connects TRBV5-1 to TRBJ2-1; perhaps TRBD2 as D (7 bases). V lost 4 bases, J lost 8 bases, and 13 bases lay in between. This CDR3 is 13 amino acids long. Germline-derived CDR1 and CDR2 are SGHRS and YFSETQ. DNA for the CDR3: TGCGCCAGCAGCGGGGGGGGGACATATGAGCAGTTCTTC. Translated, it gives CASSGGGTYEQFF.

In this sample, this clonotype turned up a few times. The chain joins TRBV4-3 to TRBJ2-5, with TRBD2 matching over 9 bases. Germline values: CDR1 LGHNA, CDR2 YSLEER. Unmatched junction bases numbered 1, after V lost 0 bases and J lost 2 bases. This CDR3 is built from 15 residues. DNA for the CDR3: TGCGCCAGCAGCCAAGAGCTAGCGGGGCAAGAGACCCAGTACTTC. Translation gives CASSQELAGQETQYF.

The rearrangement uses TRBV11-2 and TRBJ1-2; 8 bases agree with TRBD1. J was trimmed by 3 bases and V by 5 bases; bases with no gene match: 5. The V gene's germline CDR1 is SGHAT and CDR2 FQNNGV. CDR3 size: 14 residues. CDR3 DNA sequence: TGTGCCAGCAGCCCGTGGACAGGGTACTATGGCTACACCTTC. Encoded protein: CASSPWTGYYGYTF.

This clonotype was seen a handful of times. This chain joins TRBV27 and TRBJ1-6; weak D call: TRBD1 (5 bases). The CDR3 loop spans 15 amino acids. Germline-derived CDR1 and CDR2 are MNHEY and SMNVEV (reference sequence). The germline V and J ends were trimmed by 6 bases and 5 bases, with 14 bases remaining between them. CDR3 DNA sequence: TGTGCCAGCAGAAAACCCGACAGAAATAATTCACCCCTCCACTTT. It yields the protein CASRKPDRNNSPLHF.

This clonotype was seen only a few times. The chain joins TRBV9 to TRBJ2-5; D may be TRBD2 (7 bases). The CDR3 is 15 residues long. Germline CDR1 reads SGDLS; CDR2 reads YYNGEE. V was pared by 3 bases and J by 4 bases, with 16 bases between. The CDR3 spells CASSAAGEGLETQYF. Here the CDR3 DNA reads TGTGCCAGCAGCGCCGCAGGGGAGGGGTTAGAGACCCAGTACTTC.

In its sample, this clonotype ranks as medium-sized (0.01 to 0.1%). J is TRBJ1-3 and V is TRBV7-9, with TRBD1 as a possible D gene (6 bases). The CDR3 sequence is 13 residues long. The V gene lost 11 bases and the J gene lost 4 bases, with 15 bases spanning the gap. Germline V lookup: CDR1 SEHNR, CDR2 FQNEAQ (reference sequence). CDR3 in amino acids: CAHAGAAGNTIYF. CDR3 coding DNA: TGTGCCCATGCGGGGGCGGCCGGAAACACCATATATTTT.

The chain employs TRBV12-3 or TRBV12-4 and TRBJ2-2; the D gene could be TRBD1 or TRBD2 (5 bases each). This CDR3 contains 13 residues. V was clipped by 5 bases and J by 7 bases, with 11 bases between them. CDR3 residues: CASSPGRGGELFF. The CDR3 region has the DNA TGTGCCAGCAGTCCGGGGCGTGGCGGGGAGCTGTTTTTT.

This clonotype has just a few counts. The genes are TRBV28 and TRBJ2-4; maybe TRBD1 (6 bases). The CDR3 is made up of 16 amino acids. Per the germline V gene, CDR1 is MDHEN and CDR2 is SYDVKM. Between the trimmed V and J ends, which lost 11 bases and 2 bases, there was a span of 22 bases. As DNA, the CDR3 is TGTGCCTGCTCGGAGAGGGACATTTCTACCAAAAACATTCAGTACTTC. This sequence encodes CACSERDISTKNIQYF. Supplemented by reference TRBV28 and TRBJ2-4, the full variable domain reads DVKVTQSSRYLVKRTGEKVFLECVQDMDHENMFWYRQDPGLGLRLIYFSYDVKMKEKGDIPEGYSVSREKKERFSLILESASTNQTSMYLCACSERDISTKNIQYFGAGTRLSVL.

This chain joins TRBV7-9 and TRBJ1-5; a possible D gene is TRBD1 (5 bases). V lost 5 bases to trimming and J lost 1 base, with 24 bases between them. Germline CDR1 is SEHNR and CDR2 is FQNEAQ (reference sequence). The CDR3 is made up of 19 amino acids. This CDR3 reads CASSPTGLLASPSNQPQHF. In DNA form, the CDR3 reads TGTGCCAGCAGCCCAACAGGACTACTCGCCTCCCCCAGCAATCAGCCCCAGCATTTT.

The rearrangement links TRBV6-2 or TRBV6-3 to TRBJ1-2; 9 positions agree with TRBD1. Germline assignment: CDR1 MNHEY and CDR2 SVGEGT. CDR3 length equals 16 residues. Trimming removed 2 bases from V and 2 bases from J; junction bases left unmatched: 6. Written as DNA, the CDR3 is TGTGCCAGCAGTTACCGAGCCGGGACAGGGAACTATGGCTACACCTTC. Encoded protein: CASSYRAGTGNYGYTF.

The chain couples TRBV7-9 to TRBJ2-4, with a tentative D call TRBD2 (7 bases). The J call may be incorrect, as the DNA end agrees better with TRBJ2-7. Germline-derived CDR1 and CDR2 are SEHNR and FQNEAQ (reference sequence). This CDR3 comprises 16 residues. The CDR3 DNA sequence: TGTGCCAGCAGCTTAGACGATGGGGGGGCTTACGACGAGCAGTACTTC. Translating it yields CASSLDDGGAYDEQYF.

V and J are TRBV29-1 and TRBJ1-1; possibly TRBD1 for D (5 bases). Germline V CDR1 and CDR2: SQVTM, ANQGSEA. The CDR3 covers 17 residues. V shed 6 bases and J shed 5 bases, with 28 bases lying between them. The CDR3 DNA reads as TGCAGCGTCGAAAAACGAAGAGTGTGGCAGGGAAGAACTGAAGCTTTCTTT. This gives the protein CSVEKRRVWQGRTEAFF.

The rearrangement uses TRBV10-3 and TRBJ2-2; 9 bases align to TRBD1. J gave up 6 bases and V 10 bases, and 9 bases lay outside the gene matches. Germline-derived CDR1 and CDR2 are ENHRY and SYGVKD. The CDR3 has 14 amino acids. The CDR3 loop reads CATGDRGTPGELFF. CDR3 in DNA: TGTGCCACCGGAGACAGGGGGACTCCCGGGGAGCTGTTTTTT.

Notes on this clonotype: The junction does not match germline at one end; this may be a read error. The genes are TRBV5-6 and TRBJ1-2; perhaps TRBD1 as D (5 bases). This CDR3 region has 17 residues. CDR1 is SGHDT and CDR2 is YYEEEE in the germline V gene. The CDR3 loop is CASSLPGRPEPIYGHTF. The CDR3 coding sequence is TGTGCCAGCAGCTTACCGGGACGGCCGGAGCCAATCTATGGCCACACCTTC.

This clonotype was counted many times. V gene TRBV4-3 combines with J gene TRBJ2-6; no firm D call. This CDR3 region has 17 residues. From germline, CDR1 is LGHNA and CDR2 YSLEER. V was cut by 1 base and J by 0 bases, with 10 bases left in between. CDR3 sequence reads: CASSQARTDSGANVLTF. CDR3 nucleotide sequence: TGCGCCAGCAGCCAAGCCCGAACAGACTCTGGGGCCAACGTCCTGACTTTC.

This clonotype has a count of ten or more. V gene TRBV4-3 combines with J gene TRBJ2-5, with a weak D call TRBD2 (6 bases). Germline loops: CDR1 LGHNA, CDR2 YSLEER. The V and J ends lost 0 bases and 5 bases respectively, with 13 bases between them. The CDR3 runs to 15 residues. CDR3 residues: CASSQDTLAAETQYF. CDR3 in DNA: TGCGCCAGCAGCCAAGATACACTAGCAGCGGAGACCCAGTACTTC.

This clonotype was detected only a few times. J is TRBJ2-3 and V is TRBV29-1, with TRBD1 identical over 8 bases. The CDR3 sequence is 16 residues long. Germline V gives CDR1 SQVTM, CDR2 ANQGSEA. Unmatched junction bases numbered 8, after V lost 0 bases and J lost 3 bases. CDR3 protein: CSVEDFGQGRTDTQYF. CDR3 nucleotides: TGCAGCGTTGAAGATTTTGGACAGGGCAGGACAGATACGCAGTATTTT.

This clonotype was counted between two and nine times. The rearrangement joins TRBV29-1 to TRBJ1-4; D unclear. V was pared by 6 bases and J by 5 bases, with 7 bases between. The CDR3 runs 11 residues. CDR1 and CDR2 from the germline V gene are SQVTM and ANQGSEA. In nucleotides, the CDR3 is TGCAGCGTCGGGGAGAATGAAAAACTGTTTTTT. It is translated as CSVGENEKLFF.

In regard to this clonotype: Sequence at one end of the junction differs from germline and may be a read error. The gene calls are TRBV9 and TRBJ2-3, with a tentative D call TRBD1 (5 bases). CDR1 and CDR2 from the germline V gene are SGDLS and YYNGEE. This CDR3 is 16 amino acids long. CDR3 coding DNA: TGTGCCTGCAGCGTAGAAGGGCGGACAAGCACAGATACGCAGTATTTT. The encoded protein is CACSVEGRTSTDTQYF.